This T cell receptor (beta chain) was recorded in a study of neurological immune-mediated disorders. This clonotype was seen repeatedly, ten times or more. By 5'RACE with 10-nucleotide random UMIs, the cDNA was made. TCRdb re-called the 5' RACE reads through MiXCR, storing one row per CDR3 protein. The sample yields 25,000 to 35,000 distinct CDR3 sequences, approximately 12% seen once. Germline V CDR1 and CDR2: SGHDT, YYEEEE. The CDR3 covers 16 residues. V lost 1 base and J 3 bases, leaving 16 bases between the germline ends. Source material: PBMCs. This TCR derives from a man aged 60 to 69 in good health. The rearrangement joins TRBV5-6 to TRBJ1-2; D gene unclear. In nucleotides, the CDR3 is TGTGCCAGCAGCTTGTTAGGTATCGGGAAGGACTATGGCTACACCTTC. This gives the protein CASSLLGIGKDYGYTF. The entire variable domain, with the rest obtained from reference TRBV5-6 and TRBJ1-2, is as follows: DAGVTQSPTHLIKTRGQQVTLRCSPKSGHDTVSWYQQALGQGPQFIFQYYEEEERQRGNFPDRFSGHQFPNYSSELNVNALLLGDSALYLCASSLLGIGKDYGYTFGSGTRLTVV.